A single sample gave rise to the 20 T cell receptor beta chains below, sequenced in a study of blood T cell repertoires in COVID-19. Only in-frame clones appear in the TCRdb table, and some are missing; sequencing was by immunoSEQ multiplex PCR. The sample holds approximately 290,000 clones; roughly 90% are singletons and the top ten take around 1.1%. What was sequenced was PBMCs or T cells enriched from blood (not recorded which). These receptors came from a woman younger than 45 who had recovered from COVID-19.

The gene calls are TRBV5-6 and TRBJ1-3; no clear D gene. The CDR3 length is 14 residues. CDR1 SGHDT and CDR2 YYEEEE come from the germline V gene. V was pared by 5 bases and J by 0 bases, with 9 bases between. CDR3 nucleotide sequence: TGTGCCAGCAGACATTTTTACTCTGGAAACACCATATATTTT. As protein: CASRHFYSGNTIYF.

This clone was observed once. The rearrangement uses TRBV4-2 and TRBJ1-2; D remains unclear. Germline lookup yields CDR1 LGHNA and CDR2 YNFKEQ. The CDR3 is 14 amino acids. V was trimmed by 1 base and J by 5 bases, leaving 11 bases between them. CDR3 in DNA: TGTGCCAGCAGCCAAGTAGGGTGGGAGTATGGCTACACCTTC. Protein product: CASSQVGWEYGYTF.

The chain carries TRBV6-6 and TRBJ1-5; tentatively, D is TRBD1 (6 bases). The CDR3 extends over 15 amino acids. Trimming took off 6 bases at V and 3 bases at J, with 15 bases between the two ends. CDR1 is MNHNY and CDR2 is SVGAGI in the germline V gene (reference sequence). The CDR3, as DNA: TGTGCCAGCAGCCCTGACAGGTCTAACAATCAGCCCCAGCATTTT. It translates to CASSPDRSNNQPQHF.

This rearrangement joins TRBV6-5 to TRBJ1-2; D possibly corresponds to TRBD1 (5 bases). Deletions cut 9 bases from V and 4 bases from J, with 9 bases between. CDR3 length equals 11 residues. Germline-derived CDR1 and CDR2 are MNHEY and SVGAGI. CDR3 sequence: CASSGVYGYTF. For the CDR3, the DNA is TGTGCCAGTTCGGGGGTCTATGGCTACACCTTC.

CDR3 amino acids: CASSVTGGSNQPQHF. The CDR3 DNA is TGTGCCAGCAGCGTGACAGGGGGCAGCAATCAGCCCCAGCATTTT. This chain connects TRBV2 to TRBJ1-5, with TRBD1 identical over 10 bases. The CDR3 sequence is 15 residues long. CDR1 and CDR2 (germline): SNHLY, FYNNEI. V lost 6 bases, J lost 1 base, and 3 bases stayed unmatched.

CDR3 region: CASRTDRNTEAFF. The DNA for the CDR3 is TGTGCCAGCAGGACGGACAGGAACACTGAAGCTTTCTTT. This chain connects TRBV13 to TRBJ1-1; tentative D call: TRBD1 (6 bases). Germline CDR1 reads PRHDT; CDR2 reads FYEKMQ (reference sequence). Trimming removed 6 bases at V and 1 base at J, with 9 bases between. This CDR3 has 13 amino acids.

The chain links TRBV12-3 or TRBV12-4 to TRBJ2-7, with D unclear. The CDR3 loop spans 13 amino acids. V lost 1 base, J lost 2 bases, and 6 bases lay in between. This CDR3 reads CASSLGQTYEQYF. CDR3 bases: TGTGCCAGCAGTTTAGGGCAGACCTACGAGCAGTACTTC.

The V call is TRBV19, the J call TRBJ1-2; weak D call: TRBD1 (6 bases). There are 12 residues in the CDR3. Germline V gene lookup returns CDR1 LNHDA and CDR2 SQIVND (reference sequence). V lost 3 bases and J lost 7, with 9 bases in between. CDR3 sequence reads: CASSMGAIGYTF. CDR3 nucleotides: TGTGCCAGTAGTATGGGGGCGATTGGCTACACCTTC.

The rearrangement joins TRBV3-1 (or the pseudogene TRBV3-2) to TRBJ2-1; TRBD2 matches at 16 bases. The length of the CDR3 is 16 residues. Losses at the gene ends were 8 bases for V and 5 bases for J; bases not matched to a gene: 6. The germline V gene has CDR1 LGHDT and CDR2 YNNKEL (reference sequence). Here the CDR3 DNA reads TGTGCCAGCTCTCCGGGACTAGCGGGAGGGCACAATGAGCAGTTCTTC. Translating gives CASSPGLAGGHNEQFF.

V gene TRBV7-3 combines with J gene TRBJ2-1; TRBD1 aligns across 8 bases. CDR3 size: 16 residues. Germline V CDR1 and CDR2: SGHTA, FQGTGA. V gave up 1 base and J gave up 6 bases; unmatched junction bases: 8. The DNA for the CDR3 is TGTGCCAGCAGCTTAATGCAGGGGGCGCATGGCAATGAGCAGTTCTTC. It codes for CASSLMQGAHGNEQFF.

The rearrangement joins TRBV27 to TRBJ1-3; maybe TRBD1 (6 bases). The V and J ends lost 4 bases and 3 bases respectively, with 19 bases between them. CDR1 is MNHEY and CDR2 is SMNVEV in the germline V gene (reference sequence). This CDR3 is 17 amino acids long. CDR3 residues: CASSSDKNRAGGNTIYF. CDR3 bases: TGTGCCAGCAGTTCCGACAAGAACAGGGCGGGTGGAAACACCATATATTTT.

The rearrangement links TRBV5-1 to TRBJ2-1, with 10 bases matching TRBD2. With V trimmed by 3 bases and J by 7 bases, 4 bases remained unmatched. The germline CDR1 and CDR2 sequences are SGHRS and YFSETQ. This CDR3 is built from 14 residues. The CDR3 DNA reads as TGCGCCAGCAGCTGGCTAGCGGGAGAAAATGAGCAGTTCTTC. Translated, it gives CASSWLAGENEQFF.

J is TRBJ2-7 and V is TRBV19, with D maybe TRBD2 (5 bases). Germline V gene data show CDR1 as LNHDA and CDR2 as SQIVND (reference sequence). V was pared by 1 base and J by 2 bases, with 9 bases between. The CDR3 runs to 14 residues. The CDR3 DNA sequence: TGTGCCAGTAGTATAGGAGGGTCTACCTACGAGCAGTACTTC. This gives the protein CASSIGGSTYEQYF.

This clone was recorded only once. The chain has TRBV9 and TRBJ2-3; 8 nucleotides align to TRBD2. Losses at the gene ends were 2 bases for V and 0 bases for J; bases not matched to a gene: 8. The germline gives CDR1 SGDLS, CDR2 YYNGEE. The CDR3 is 17 residues long. In nucleotides, the CDR3 is TGTGCCAGCAGCGTTGCCCGGGCTAGCGGGAGCACAGATACGCAGTATTTT. It yields the protein CASSVARASGSTDTQYF. Supplemented by reference TRBV9 and TRBJ2-3, the full variable domain reads DSGVTQTPKHLITATGQRVTLRCSPRSGDLSVYWYQQSLDQGLQFLIQYYNGEERAKGNILERFSAQQFPDLHSELNLSSLELGDSALYFCASSVARASGSTDTQYFGPGTRLTVL.

The CDR3 here is CASSLQGQAEKLFF. DNA of the CDR3: TGTGCCAGCAGCTTGCAGGGACAGGCTGAAAAACTGTTTTTT. The rearrangement uses TRBV7-2 and TRBJ1-4; TRBD1 matches at 8 bases. The CDR3 contains 14 residues. Germline values: CDR1 SGHTA, CDR2 FQGNSA. The V segment lost 3 bases and the J segment 7 bases; nucleotides outside the gene matches: 4.

A note on this clone: At the DNA level, this CDR3 is encoded by other sequences in the same sample as well. This chain connects TRBV6-2 or TRBV6-3 to TRBJ1-5; 8 bases are shared with TRBD1. Trimming at V came to 5 bases and at J to 6 bases, leaving 6 bases not matched to a gene. This CDR3 comprises 14 residues. Germline V gives CDR1 MNHEY, CDR2 SVGEGT. CDR3 nucleotides: TGTGCCAGCAGTAGAGGACAGGGCAGTCAGCCCCAGCATTTT. It yields the protein CASSRGQGSQPQHF.

J is TRBJ1-1 and V is TRBV6-5, with D perhaps TRBD1 (6 bases). The CDR3 consists of 13 residues. The V gene's germline CDR1 is MNHEY and CDR2 SVGAGI. V was shortened by 2 bases and J by 5 bases, with 9 bases between the two germline ends. The CDR3 is CASSYTGRTEAFF. The CDR3, as DNA: TGTGCCAGCAGTTACACAGGGCGAACTGAAGCTTTCTTT.

This sequence joins TRBV9 and TRBJ2-5; tentative D call: TRBD2 (6 bases). The CDR3 contains 17 residues. CDR1 is SGDLS and CDR2 is YYNGEE in the germline V gene. Trimming pared 0 bases from V and 4 bases from J, leaving 19 bases between. The CDR3 nucleotides are TGTGCCAGCAGCGTAGATCCCCCCGGGAGTGTCCGAGAGACCCAGTACTTC. This codes for CASSVDPPGSVRETQYF.

The genes are TRBV3-1 (or the pseudogene TRBV3-2) and TRBJ2-6, with 7 bases fitting TRBD1. Germline trimming cut 0 bases from V and 0 bases from J; bases unmatched to any gene: 8. Germline-derived CDR1 and CDR2 are LGHDT and YNNKEL (reference sequence). This CDR3 has 19 residues. CDR3 loop: CASSQDLWGQTSGANVLTF. DNA of the CDR3: TGTGCCAGCAGCCAAGACTTATGGGGACAGACCTCTGGGGCCAACGTCCTGACTTTC.

The rearrangement joins TRBV7-3 to TRBJ2-1, with D uncertain. V was shortened by 5 bases and J by 2 bases, with 13 bases between the two germline ends. Germline V gene data show CDR1 as SGHTA and CDR2 as FQGTGA. The CDR3 length is 15 residues. CDR3 DNA: TGTGCCAGCAGCCCGCCAAGCGACCCCTACAATGAGCAGTTCTTC. Translation gives CASSPPSDPYNEQFF.